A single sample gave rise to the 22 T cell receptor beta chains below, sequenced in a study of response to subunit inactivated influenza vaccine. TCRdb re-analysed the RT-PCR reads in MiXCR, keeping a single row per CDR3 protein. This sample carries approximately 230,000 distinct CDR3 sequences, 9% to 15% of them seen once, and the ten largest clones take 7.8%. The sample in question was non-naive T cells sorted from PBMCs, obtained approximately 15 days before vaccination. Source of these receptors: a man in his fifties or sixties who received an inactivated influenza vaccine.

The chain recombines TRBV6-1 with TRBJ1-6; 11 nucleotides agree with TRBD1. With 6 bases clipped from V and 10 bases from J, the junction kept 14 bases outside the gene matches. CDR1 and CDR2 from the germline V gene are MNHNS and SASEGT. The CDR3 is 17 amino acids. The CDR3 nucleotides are TGTGCCAGCAGGGGGACAGGGGGTCGATTTCCTAGATCACCCCTCCACTTT. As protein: CASRGTGGRFPRSPLHF.

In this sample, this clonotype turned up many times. In DNA form, the CDR3 reads TGCAGTGCTAGAGATACGAATGGAGAGACCCAGTACTTC. Its translation: CSARDTNGETQYF. The chain recombines TRBV20-1 with TRBJ2-5; D gene ambiguous. The CDR3 has 13 amino acids. Germline loops: CDR1 DFQATT, CDR2 SNEGSKA (reference sequence). Deletions cut 0 bases from V and 4 bases from J, with 9 bases between.

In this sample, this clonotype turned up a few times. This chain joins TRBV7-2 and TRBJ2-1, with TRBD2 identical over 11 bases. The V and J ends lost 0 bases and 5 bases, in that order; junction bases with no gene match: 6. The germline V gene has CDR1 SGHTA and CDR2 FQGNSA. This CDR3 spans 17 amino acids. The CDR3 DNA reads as TGTGCCAGCAGCTTAGCGCCAACTAGCGGGGGTGACAATGAGCAGTTCTTC. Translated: CASSLAPTSGGDNEQFF. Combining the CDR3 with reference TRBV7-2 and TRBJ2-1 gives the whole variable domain GAGVSQSPSNKVTEKGKDVELRCDPISGHTALYWYRQSLGQGLEFLIYFQGNSAPDKSGLPSDRFSAERTGGSVSTLTIQRTQQEDSAVYLCASSLAPTSGGDNEQFFGPGTRLTVL.

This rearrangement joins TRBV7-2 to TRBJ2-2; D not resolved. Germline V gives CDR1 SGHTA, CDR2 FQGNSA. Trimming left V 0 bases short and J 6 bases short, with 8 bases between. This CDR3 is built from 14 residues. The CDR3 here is CASSLAQVAGELFF. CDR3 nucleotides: TGTGCCAGCAGCTTAGCGCAGGTTGCCGGGGAGCTGTTTTTT.

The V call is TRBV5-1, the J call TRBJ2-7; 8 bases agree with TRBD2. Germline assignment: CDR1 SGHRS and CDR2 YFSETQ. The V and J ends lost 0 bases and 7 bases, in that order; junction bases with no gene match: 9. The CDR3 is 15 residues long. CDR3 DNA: TGCGCCAGCAGCTTGGGGTTAGCGGGATTCGGGGAGCAGTACTTC. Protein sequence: CASSLGLAGFGEQYF.

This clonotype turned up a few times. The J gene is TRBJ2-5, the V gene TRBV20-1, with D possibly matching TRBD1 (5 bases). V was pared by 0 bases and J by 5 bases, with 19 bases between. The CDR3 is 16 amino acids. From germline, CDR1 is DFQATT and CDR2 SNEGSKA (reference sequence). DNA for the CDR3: TGCAGTGCTAGAGATGCCCGGACAACGATGGGGGAGACCCAGTACTTC. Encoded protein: CSARDARTTMGETQYF.

The CDR3 region is CASGRQGNQPQHF. The CDR3 region has the DNA TGTGCCAGCGGGAGGCAGGGGAATCAGCCCCAGCATTTT. V gene TRBV6-2 or TRBV6-3 combines with J gene TRBJ1-5, with TRBD1 as a possible D gene (6 bases). Trimming pared 8 bases from V and 4 bases from J, leaving 12 bases between. The CDR3 totals 13 residues. Germline V gene lookup returns CDR1 MNHEY and CDR2 SVGEGT.

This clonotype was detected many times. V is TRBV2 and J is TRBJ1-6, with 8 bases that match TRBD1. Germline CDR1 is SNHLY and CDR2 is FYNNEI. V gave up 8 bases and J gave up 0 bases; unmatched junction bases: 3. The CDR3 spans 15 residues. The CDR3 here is CASGDRSSYNSPLHF. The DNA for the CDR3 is TGTGCCAGCGGGGACAGGAGCTCCTATAATTCACCCCTCCACTTT.

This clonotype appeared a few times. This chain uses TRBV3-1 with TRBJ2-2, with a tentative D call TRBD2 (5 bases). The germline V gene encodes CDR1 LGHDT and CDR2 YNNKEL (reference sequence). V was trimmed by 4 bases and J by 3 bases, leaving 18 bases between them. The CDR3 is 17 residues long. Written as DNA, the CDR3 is TGTGCCAGCAGCCGCTTAGTGAGCGGATCATACACCGGGGAGCTGTTTTTT. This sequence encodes CASSRLVSGSYTGELFF.

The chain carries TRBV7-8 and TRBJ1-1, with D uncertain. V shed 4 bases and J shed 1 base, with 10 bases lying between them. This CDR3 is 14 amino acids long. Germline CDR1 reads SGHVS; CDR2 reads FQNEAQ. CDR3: CASSSFDRNTEAFF. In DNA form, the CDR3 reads TGTGCCAGCAGCTCCTTCGACCGGAACACTGAAGCTTTCTTT.

The CDR3 reads CASSFGIYEQYF. In DNA form, the CDR3 reads TGTGCCAGCAGTTTCGGCATCTACGAGCAGTACTTC. The rearrangement uses TRBV28 and TRBJ2-7; D gene ambiguous. The CDR3 is 12 residues long. The germline V gene has CDR1 MDHEN and CDR2 SYDVKM. With 3 bases removed from V and 3 bases from J, the gap between germline ends came to 6 bases.

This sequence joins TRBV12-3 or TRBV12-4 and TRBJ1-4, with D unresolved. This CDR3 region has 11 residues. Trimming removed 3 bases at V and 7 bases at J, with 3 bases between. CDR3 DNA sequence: TGTGCCAGCAGTTTTGGTGAAAAACTGTTTTTT. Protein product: CASSFGEKLFF.

The CDR3 DNA follows: TGTGCCAGCAGTGACGAGAGTAGCACAGATACGCAGTATTTT. This gives the protein CASSDESSTDTQYF. The chain has TRBV28 and TRBJ2-3; D not resolved. The CDR3 consists of 14 residues. Germline CDR1 reads MDHEN; CDR2 reads SYDVKM. Deletions cut 5 bases from V and 0 bases from J, with 9 bases between.

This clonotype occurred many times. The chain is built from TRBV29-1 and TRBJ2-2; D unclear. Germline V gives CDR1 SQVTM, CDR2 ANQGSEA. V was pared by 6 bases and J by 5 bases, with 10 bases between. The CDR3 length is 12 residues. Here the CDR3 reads CSVLLRTGELFF. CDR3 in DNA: TGCAGCGTCCTACTGAGAACCGGGGAGCTGTTTTTT.

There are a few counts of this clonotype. CDR3: CASSQGLGRSLSGNTIYF. DNA of the CDR3: TGCGCCAGCAGCCAAGGTCTCGGCAGGTCCCTCTCTGGAAACACCATATATTTT. The chain is built from TRBV4-1 and TRBJ1-3, with D hard to call. The CDR3 length is 18 residues. CDR1 is MGHRA and CDR2 is YSYEKL in the germline V gene. Trimming took off 1 base at V and 0 bases at J, with 16 bases between the two ends.

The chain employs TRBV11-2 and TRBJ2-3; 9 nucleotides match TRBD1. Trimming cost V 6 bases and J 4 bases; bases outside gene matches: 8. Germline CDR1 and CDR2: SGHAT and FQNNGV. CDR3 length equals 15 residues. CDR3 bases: TGTGCCAGCAGTTCACAGGGGGCCGGTCCAGATACGCAGTATTTT. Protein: CASSSQGAGPDTQYF.

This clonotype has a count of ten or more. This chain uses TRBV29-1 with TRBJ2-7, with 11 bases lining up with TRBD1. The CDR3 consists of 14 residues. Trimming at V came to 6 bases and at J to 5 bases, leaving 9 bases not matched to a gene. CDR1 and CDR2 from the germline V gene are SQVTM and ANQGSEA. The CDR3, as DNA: TGCAGCGTGGACGACAGGACAGGGGGCAACGAGCAGTACTTC. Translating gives CSVDDRTGGNEQYF.

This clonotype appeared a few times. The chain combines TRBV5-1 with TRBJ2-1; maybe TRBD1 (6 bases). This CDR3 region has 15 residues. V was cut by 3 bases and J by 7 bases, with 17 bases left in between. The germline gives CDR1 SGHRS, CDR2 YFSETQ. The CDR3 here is CASSSRGPLSNEQFF. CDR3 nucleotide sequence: TGCGCCAGCAGCTCCAGGGGTCCCCTGTCGAATGAGCAGTTCTTC. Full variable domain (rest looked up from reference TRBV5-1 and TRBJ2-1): KAGVTQTPRYLIKTRGQQVTLSCSPISGHRSVSWYQQTPGQGLQFLFEYFSETQRNKGNFPGRFSGRQFSNSRSEMNVSTLELGDSALYLCASSSRGPLSNEQFFGPGTRLTVL.

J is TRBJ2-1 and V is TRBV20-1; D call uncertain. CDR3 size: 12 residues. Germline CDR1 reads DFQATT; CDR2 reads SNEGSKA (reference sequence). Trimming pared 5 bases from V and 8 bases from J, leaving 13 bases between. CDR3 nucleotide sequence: TGCAGTGCTGCGAGGAGAGGAGATGAGCAGTTCTTC. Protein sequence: CSAARRGDEQFF.

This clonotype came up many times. The CDR3: CASKNRLENTEAFF. CDR3 nucleotides: TGTGCCAGCAAAAACAGGCTGGAGAACACTGAAGCTTTCTTT. The chain combines TRBV7-2 with TRBJ1-1, with D perhaps TRBD1 (5 bases). The CDR3 extends over 14 amino acids. V dropped 7 bases and J dropped 1 base, with 13 bases sitting between them. CDR1 is SGHTA and CDR2 is FQGNSA in the germline V gene.

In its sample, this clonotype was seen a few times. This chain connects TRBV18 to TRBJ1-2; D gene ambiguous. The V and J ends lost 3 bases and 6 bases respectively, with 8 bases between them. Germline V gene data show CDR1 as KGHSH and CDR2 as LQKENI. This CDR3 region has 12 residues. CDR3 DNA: TGTGCCAGCTCACCCGAGAGGGATGGCTACACCTTC. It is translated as CASSPERDGYTF.

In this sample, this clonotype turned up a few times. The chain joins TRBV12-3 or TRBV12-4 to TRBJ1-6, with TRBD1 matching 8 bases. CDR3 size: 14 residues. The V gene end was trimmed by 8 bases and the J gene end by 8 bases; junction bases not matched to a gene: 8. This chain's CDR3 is CASVEGQGYSPLHF. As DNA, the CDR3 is TGTGCCAGCGTTGAAGGACAGGGTTATTCACCCCTCCACTTT.